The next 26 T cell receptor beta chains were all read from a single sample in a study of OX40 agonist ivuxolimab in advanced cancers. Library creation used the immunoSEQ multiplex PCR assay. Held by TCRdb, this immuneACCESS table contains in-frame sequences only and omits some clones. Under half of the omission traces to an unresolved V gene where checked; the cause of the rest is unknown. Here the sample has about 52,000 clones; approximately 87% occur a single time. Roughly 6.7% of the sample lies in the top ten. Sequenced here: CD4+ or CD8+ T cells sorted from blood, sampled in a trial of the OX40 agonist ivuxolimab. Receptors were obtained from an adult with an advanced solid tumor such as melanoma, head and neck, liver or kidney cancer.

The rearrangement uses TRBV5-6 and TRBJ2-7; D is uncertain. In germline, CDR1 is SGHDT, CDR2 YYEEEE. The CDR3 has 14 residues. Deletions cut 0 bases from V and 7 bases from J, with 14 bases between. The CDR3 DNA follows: TGTGCCAGCAGCTTGGCAACCAGATGGGGAGAGCAGTACTTC. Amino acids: CASSLATRWGEQYF.

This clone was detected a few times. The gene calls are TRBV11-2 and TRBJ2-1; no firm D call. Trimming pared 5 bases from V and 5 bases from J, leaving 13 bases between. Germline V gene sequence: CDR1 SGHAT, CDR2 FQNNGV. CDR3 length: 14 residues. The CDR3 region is CASSHAVIHNEQFF. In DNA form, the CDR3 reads TGTGCCAGCAGCCACGCGGTCATACACAATGAGCAGTTCTTC.

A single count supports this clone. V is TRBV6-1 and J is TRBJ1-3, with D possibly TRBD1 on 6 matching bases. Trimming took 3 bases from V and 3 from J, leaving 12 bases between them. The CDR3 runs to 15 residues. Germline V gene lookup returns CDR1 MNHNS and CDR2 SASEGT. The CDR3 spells CASSETRGLGNTIYF. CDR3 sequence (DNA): TGTGCCAGCAGTGAGACCAGGGGTCTTGGAAACACCATATATTTT.

Here the CDR3 reads CASRLRETDTQYF. For the CDR3, the DNA is TGTGCCAGCAGACTCAGAGAGACAGATACGCAGTATTTT. The chain couples TRBV6-4 to TRBJ2-3; D gene uncertain. This CDR3 has 13 amino acids. V was trimmed by 6 bases and J by 3 bases, leaving 10 bases between them. The germline V gene encodes CDR1 MRHNA and CDR2 SNTAGT.

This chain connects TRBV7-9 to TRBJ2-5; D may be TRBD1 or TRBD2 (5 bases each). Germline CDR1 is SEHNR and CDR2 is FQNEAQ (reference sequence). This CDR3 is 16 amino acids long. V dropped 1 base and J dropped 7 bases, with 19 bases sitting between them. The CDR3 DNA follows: TGTGCCAGCAGCTTAGACCGGGACGGAGCCTCAGGGACCCAGTACTTC. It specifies CASSLDRDGASGTQYF.

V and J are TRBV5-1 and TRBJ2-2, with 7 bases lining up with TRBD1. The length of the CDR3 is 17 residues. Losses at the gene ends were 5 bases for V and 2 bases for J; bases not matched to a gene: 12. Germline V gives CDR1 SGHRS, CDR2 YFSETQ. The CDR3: CASSLTGAITNTGELFF. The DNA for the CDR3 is TGCGCCAGCAGTTTAACAGGGGCTATAACAAACACCGGGGAGCTGTTTTTT.

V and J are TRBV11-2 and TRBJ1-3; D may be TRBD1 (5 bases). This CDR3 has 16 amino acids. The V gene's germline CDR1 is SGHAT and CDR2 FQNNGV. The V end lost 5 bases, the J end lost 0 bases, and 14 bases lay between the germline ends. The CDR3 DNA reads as TGTGCCAGCAGCCCCCCTTGGGGGGGCTCTGGAAACACCATATATTTT. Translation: CASSPPWGGSGNTIYF.

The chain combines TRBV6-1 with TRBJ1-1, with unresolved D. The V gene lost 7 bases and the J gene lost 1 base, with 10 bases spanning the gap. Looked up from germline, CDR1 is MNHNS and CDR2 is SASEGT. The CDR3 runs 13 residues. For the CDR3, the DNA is TGTGCCAGCACCTCCCCAGAGAACACTGAAGCTTTCTTT. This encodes CASTSPENTEAFF.

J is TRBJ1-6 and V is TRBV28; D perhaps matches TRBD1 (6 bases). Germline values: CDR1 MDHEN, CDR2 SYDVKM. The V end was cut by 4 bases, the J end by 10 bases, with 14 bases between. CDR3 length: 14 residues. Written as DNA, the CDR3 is TGTGCCAGCAGTTCTTCCCCCGACAGGTCACCCCTCCACTTT. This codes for CASSSSPDRSPLHF.

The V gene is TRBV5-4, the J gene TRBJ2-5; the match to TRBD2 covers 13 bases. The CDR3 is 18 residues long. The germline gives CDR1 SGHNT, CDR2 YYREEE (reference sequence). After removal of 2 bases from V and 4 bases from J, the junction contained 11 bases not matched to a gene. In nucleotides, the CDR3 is TGTGCCAGCAGCTTTGACATGGGACTAGCGGGGATGTTAGAGACCCAGTACTTC. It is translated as CASSFDMGLAGMLETQYF.

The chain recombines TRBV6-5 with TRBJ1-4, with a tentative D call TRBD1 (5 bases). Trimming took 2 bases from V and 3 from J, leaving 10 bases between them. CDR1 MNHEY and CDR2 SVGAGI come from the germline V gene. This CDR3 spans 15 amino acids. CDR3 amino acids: CASSYGRAANEKLFF. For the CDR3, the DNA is TGTGCCAGCAGTTACGGCAGGGCGGCTAATGAAAAACTGTTTTTT.

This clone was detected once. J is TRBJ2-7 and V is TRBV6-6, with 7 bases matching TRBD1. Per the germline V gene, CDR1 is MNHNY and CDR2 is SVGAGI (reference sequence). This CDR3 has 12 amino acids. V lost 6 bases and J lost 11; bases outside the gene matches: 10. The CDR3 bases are TGTGCCAGCAGCCAGGACAGGTCCGTCAAGTACTTC. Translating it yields CASSQDRSVKYF.

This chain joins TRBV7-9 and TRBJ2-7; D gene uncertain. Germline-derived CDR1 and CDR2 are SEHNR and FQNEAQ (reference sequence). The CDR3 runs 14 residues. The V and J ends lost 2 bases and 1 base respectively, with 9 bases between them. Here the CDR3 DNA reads TGTGCCAGCAGCTTATTAGGGTGGTCCTACGAGCAGTACTTC. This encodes CASSLLGWSYEQYF.

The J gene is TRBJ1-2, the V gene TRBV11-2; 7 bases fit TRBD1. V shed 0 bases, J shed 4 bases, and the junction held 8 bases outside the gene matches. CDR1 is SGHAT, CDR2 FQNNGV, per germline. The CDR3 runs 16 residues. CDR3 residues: CASSLDGAGGIYGYTF. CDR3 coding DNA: TGTGCCAGCAGCTTAGATGGGGCAGGGGGGATCTATGGCTACACCTTC.

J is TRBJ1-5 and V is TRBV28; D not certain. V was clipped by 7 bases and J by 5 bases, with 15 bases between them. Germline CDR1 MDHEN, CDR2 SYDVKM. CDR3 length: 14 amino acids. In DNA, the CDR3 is TGTGCCAGCACTCTGCCAGGCCCACATCAGCCCCAGCATTTT. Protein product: CASTLPGPHQPQHF.

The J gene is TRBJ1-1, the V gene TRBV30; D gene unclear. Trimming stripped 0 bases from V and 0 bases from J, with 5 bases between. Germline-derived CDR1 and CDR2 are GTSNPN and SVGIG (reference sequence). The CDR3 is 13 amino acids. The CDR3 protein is CAWSVGLNTEAFF. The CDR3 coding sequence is TGTGCCTGGAGTGTCGGCCTGAACACTGAAGCTTTCTTT.

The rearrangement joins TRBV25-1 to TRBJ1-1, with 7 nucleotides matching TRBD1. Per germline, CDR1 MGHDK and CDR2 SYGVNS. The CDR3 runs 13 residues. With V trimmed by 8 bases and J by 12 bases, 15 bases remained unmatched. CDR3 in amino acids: CASDRDSGGRTFF. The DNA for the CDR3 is TGTGCCAGCGATCGTGATTCAGGGGGAAGGACTTTCTTT. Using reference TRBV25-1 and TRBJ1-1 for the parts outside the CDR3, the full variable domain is EADIYQTPRYLVIGTGKKITLECSQTMGHDKMYWYQQDPGMELHLIHYSYGVNSTEKGDLSSESTVSRIRTEHFPLTLESARPSHTSQYLCASDRDSGGRTFFGQGTRLTVV.

The CDR3 loop is CASSLPSQPYGYTF. The CDR3 nucleotides read TGTGCCAGCAGCTTACCGTCTCAACCATATGGCTACACCTTC. The gene calls are TRBV7-2 and TRBJ1-2; D call uncertain. From germline, CDR1 is SGHTA and CDR2 FQGNSA. The length of the CDR3 is 14 residues. With 2 bases removed from V and 5 bases from J, the gap between germline ends came to 12 bases.

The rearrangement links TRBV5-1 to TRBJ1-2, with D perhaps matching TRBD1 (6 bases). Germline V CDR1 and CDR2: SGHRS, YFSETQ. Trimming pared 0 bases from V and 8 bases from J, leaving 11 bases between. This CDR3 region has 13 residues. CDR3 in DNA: TGCGCCAGCAGCTTGGTCGGGGGCAGCGGCTACACCTTC. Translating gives CASSLVGGSGYTF.

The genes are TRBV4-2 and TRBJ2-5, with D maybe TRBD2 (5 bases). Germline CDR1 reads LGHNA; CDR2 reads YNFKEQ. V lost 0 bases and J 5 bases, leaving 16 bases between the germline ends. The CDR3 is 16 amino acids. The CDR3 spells CASSQELGATGETQYF. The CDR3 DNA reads TGTGCCAGCAGCCAAGAACTGGGAGCTACCGGGGAGACCCAGTACTTC.

CDR3 in amino acids: CASRPVGNYGYTF. The CDR3 DNA follows: TGTGCCAGCAGACCTGTCGGTAACTATGGCTACACCTTC. This chain links TRBV6-5 with TRBJ1-2; D unresolved. V was clipped by 6 bases and J by 1 base, with 9 bases between them. The CDR3 covers 13 residues. CDR1 and CDR2 from the germline V gene are MNHEY and SVGAGI.

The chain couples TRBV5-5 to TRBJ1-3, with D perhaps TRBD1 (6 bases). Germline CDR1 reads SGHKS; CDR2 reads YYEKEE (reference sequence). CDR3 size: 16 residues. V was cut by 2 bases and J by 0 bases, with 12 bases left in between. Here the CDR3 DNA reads TGTGCCAGCAGCTTTATCACAGGGAGCTCTGGAAACACCATATATTTT. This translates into CASSFITGSSGNTIYF.

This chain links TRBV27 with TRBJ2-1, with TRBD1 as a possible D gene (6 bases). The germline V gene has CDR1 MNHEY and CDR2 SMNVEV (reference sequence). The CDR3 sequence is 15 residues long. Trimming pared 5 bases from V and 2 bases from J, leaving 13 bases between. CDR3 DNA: TGTGCCAGCAGTCCCGGACAGTTCCCCTACAATGAGCAGTTCTTC. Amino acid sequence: CASSPGQFPYNEQFF.

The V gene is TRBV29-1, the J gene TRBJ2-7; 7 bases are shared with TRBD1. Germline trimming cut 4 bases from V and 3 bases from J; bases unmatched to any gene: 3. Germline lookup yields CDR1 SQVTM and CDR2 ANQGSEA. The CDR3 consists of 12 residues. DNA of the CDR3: TGCAGCGTTGCAGGGGGACGCTACGAGCAGTACTTC. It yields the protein CSVAGGRYEQYF.

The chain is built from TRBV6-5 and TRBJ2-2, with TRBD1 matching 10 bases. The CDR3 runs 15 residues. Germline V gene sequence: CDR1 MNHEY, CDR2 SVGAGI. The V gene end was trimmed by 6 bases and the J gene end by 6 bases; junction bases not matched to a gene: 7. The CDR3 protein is CASRSPGQGSGELFF. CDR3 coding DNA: TGTGCCAGCAGATCTCCGGGACAGGGGTCCGGGGAGCTGTTTTTT.

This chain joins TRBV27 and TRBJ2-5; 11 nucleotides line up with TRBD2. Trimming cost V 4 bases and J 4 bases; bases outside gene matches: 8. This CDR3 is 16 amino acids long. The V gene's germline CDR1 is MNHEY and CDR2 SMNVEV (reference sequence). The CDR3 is CASSSIVAGGRETQYF. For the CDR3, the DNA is TGTGCCAGCAGTTCCATAGTAGCGGGGGGGCGAGAGACCCAGTACTTC.